This T cell receptor (beta chain) is from a study of blood T cell repertoires in COVID-19. Background on the study: Acute and convalescent COVID-19 samples came from the United States, Italy and Spain. Sources were T cells, B-cell-depleted T cells, or PBMCs; the material itself was cDNA or gDNA.

This clone was found a few times. Methods used by the authors: By means of reference gene primer amplification, nucleated cell counts were estimated. Data came from immunoSEQ multiplex PCR; TCRdb stores just in-frame clones and leaves some out. That table furnishes V, J and clone size, whereas the DNA furnished D and trimming. The sample lists approximately 450,000 clones, more than 85% seen once, with 4.3% in the top ten. The CDR3 covers 17 residues. Germline V CDR1 and CDR2: KGHSH, LQKENI. V shed 3 bases and J 7 bases; nucleotides not matched to a gene: 10. The source material was peripheral blood. This chain links TRBV18 with TRBJ2-1, with 12 bases matching TRBD2. This TCR was sampled from a woman aged 30 to 39 with acute or convalescent COVID-19. CDR3 region: CASSPGMGTSGPNEQFF. In DNA form, the CDR3 reads TGTGCCAGCTCACCTGGGATGGGGACTAGCGGGCCAAATGAGCAGTTCTTC.